The clone carrying this TCR beta chain was detected once. No antigen is known for it. This entry belongs to a study of Tregs in tolerant kidney transplant recipients. Study results and limitations: Biological reproducibility was not directly addressed, but technical replication error appeared minimal. Few patients were studied, so findings need validation in larger groups. The most relevant donor-specific Treg TCRbeta repertoire apparently came from expansion with activated donor B cells.

The table came from immunoSEQ multiplex PCR; TCRdb's copy has only in-frame clones and leaves some out. The repertoire holds 240,000 or so clones, with approximately 83% as singletons. CD4+CD25+CD127- Tregs, CD4+CD25- non-Tregs, CD4 and CD8 cells were sorted. From germline, CDR1 is WSHSY and CDR2 SAAADI. V gave up 5 bases and J gave up 0 bases; unmatched junction bases: 7. The CDR3 has 17 residues. This TCR was recovered from a human donor in good health. Sequencing used CD4+ T cells from blood. This rearrangement joins TRBV10-2 to TRBJ2-3; 11 bases are a match to TRBD2. The CDR3 here is CASSPSGGLPSTDTQYF. CDR3 bases: TGCGCCAGCAGTCCTAGCGGGGGGCTCCCTAGCACAGATACGCAGTATTTT.